This TCR beta chain was recovered during a study of cytomegalovirus exposure and HLA in healthy donors. The CDR3 covers 13 residues. Germline-derived CDR1 and CDR2 are SGHRS and YFSETQ. Unmatched junction bases numbered 4, after V lost 4 bases and J lost 7 bases. The study, taken as a whole, reports: In a later analysis, a genetic analysis reported fewer productive-TCR N-insertions in an Asian-associated ancestry cluster than the cohort average. Previously analyzed data showed that most TCR beta V segments were productive at a frequency of about 87% or about 30%.

Comment on this clone: The antigen remains undetermined.

PCR amplification relied on 60 Vbeta primers (plus 13 Jbeta primers). TCRdb keeps only in-frame clones here, not all; method: immunoSEQ multiplex PCR. This sample carries roughly 50,000 clones, with roughly 26% going to the ten biggest clones. Specimen: PBMCs. This sequence originates from a man aged 40-55 years in good health and CMV-seropositive. V usage is TRBV5-1 and J usage is TRBJ2-1; 8 nucleotides align to TRBD2. CDR3 sequence (DNA): TGCGCCAGCAGCCCCCCGGGGGGGAATGAGCAGTTCTTC. Translating it yields CASSPPGGNEQFF.